Listed here is a single T cell receptor beta chain. This specimen comes from a study of blood T cell repertoires in COVID-19. Whole-study context: Both acute and convalescent COVID-19 samples were obtained from the United States, Italy and Spain.

In the original processing: Researchers report that nucleated cell counts were estimated from reference gene primer amplification. Some clones are missing from TCRdb's copy, which holds only in-frame ones; the method was immunoSEQ multiplex PCR. V, J and clone size were drawn from that table, and D and trimming were deduced from the DNA. This table has under 300,000 clones, 75% to 85% appearing once. CDR3 size: 11 residues. The V end lost 1 base, the J end lost 12 bases, and 13 bases lay between the germline ends. Germline CDR1 and CDR2: DFQATT and SNEGSKA (reference sequence). This chain links TRBV20-1 with TRBJ2-7, with a weak D call TRBD2 (5 bases). The receptor's source is a human donor in a cohort sampled during active COVID-19. The specimen was peripheral blood. The CDR3 loop reads CSARGSGEPYF. CDR3 in DNA: TGCAGTGCTAGAGGGTCCGGGGAACCGTACTTC.